This TCR beta chain was identified in a study of a mutant IDH1 vaccine in newly diagnosed glioma. Germline-derived CDR1 and CDR2 are MNHNS and SASEGT. V lost 1 base and J 1 base, leaving 16 bases between the germline ends. This CDR3 region has 17 residues. Details on this clone: Its target is unknown.

The protocol was immunoSEQ multiplex PCR, while the TCRdb copy is restricted to in-frame clones and leaves out a portion. The profile covers about 82,000 clones, with approximately 85% appearing a single time and roughly 2.2% taken by the ten largest. Time point: week 23, last vaccination. Vaccine doses each comprised 300 ug of mutant IDH1 20-mer peptide, with topical imiquimod. The source is a man aged 25-40 years with glioma. Some clones in this sample may be carry-over from other donors' samples. The chain has TRBV6-1 and TRBJ1-1, with a possible D match to TRBD1 (5 bases). Material: PBMCs, obtained from a glioma patient whose treatment included an IDH1 peptide vaccine. Here the CDR3 reads CASSEGSYGRGNTEAFF. The CDR3 DNA reads TGTGCCAGCAGTGAAGGATCATACGGAAGGGGGAACACTGAAGCTTTCTTT.